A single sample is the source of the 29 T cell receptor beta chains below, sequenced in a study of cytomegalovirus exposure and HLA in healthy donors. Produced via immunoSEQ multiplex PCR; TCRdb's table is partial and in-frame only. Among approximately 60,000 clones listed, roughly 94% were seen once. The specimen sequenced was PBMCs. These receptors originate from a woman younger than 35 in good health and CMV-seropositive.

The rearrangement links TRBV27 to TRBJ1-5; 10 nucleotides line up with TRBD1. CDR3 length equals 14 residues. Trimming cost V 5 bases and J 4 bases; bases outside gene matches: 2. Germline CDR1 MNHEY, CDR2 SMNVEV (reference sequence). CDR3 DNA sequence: TGTGCCAGCAGTAGACAGGGGGCGAATCAGCCCCAGCATTTT. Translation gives CASSRQGANQPQHF.

The CDR3 DNA reads TGTGCCAGCAGCGTACAGGGCACAGATACGCAGTATTTT. Encoded protein: CASSVQGTDTQYF. J is TRBJ2-3 and V is TRBV9; D is unresolved. V was cut by 1 base and J by 1 base, with 4 bases left in between. The CDR3 has 13 residues. Germline V gene sequence: CDR1 SGDLS, CDR2 YYNGEE.

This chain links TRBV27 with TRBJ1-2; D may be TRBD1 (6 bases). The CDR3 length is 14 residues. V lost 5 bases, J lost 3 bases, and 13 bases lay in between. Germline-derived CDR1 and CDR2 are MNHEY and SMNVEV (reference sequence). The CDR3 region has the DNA TGTGCCAGCAGTCCAGACAGGTGGGACTATGGCTACACCTTC. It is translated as CASSPDRWDYGYTF.

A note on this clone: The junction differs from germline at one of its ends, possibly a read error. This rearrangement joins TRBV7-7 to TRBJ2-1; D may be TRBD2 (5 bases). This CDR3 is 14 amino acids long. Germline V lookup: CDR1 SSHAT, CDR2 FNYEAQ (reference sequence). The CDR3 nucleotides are TGTGCTAGCAGCTTAGAATTCGGGGACAATGAGCAGTTCTTC. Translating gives CASSLEFGDNEQFF.

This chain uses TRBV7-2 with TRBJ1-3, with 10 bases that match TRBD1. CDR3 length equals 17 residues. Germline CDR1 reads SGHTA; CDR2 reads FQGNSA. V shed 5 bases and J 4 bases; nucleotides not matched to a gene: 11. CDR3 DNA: TGTGCCAGCAGCGCAGACAGGGGGCCGTCGTCGGGAAACACCATATATTTT. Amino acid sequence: CASSADRGPSSGNTIYF. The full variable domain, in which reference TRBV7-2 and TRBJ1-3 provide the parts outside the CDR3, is GAGVSQSPSNKVTEKGKDVELRCDPISGHTALYWYRQSLGQGLEFLIYFQGNSAPDKSGLPSDRFSAERTGGSVSTLTIQRTQQEDSAVYLCASSADRGPSSGNTIYFGEGSWLTVV.

CDR3 residues: CASSPRGEVEQFF. The CDR3, as DNA: TGTGCCAGCAGCCCTCGGGGGGAGGTTGAGCAGTTCTTC. The rearrangement uses TRBV6-1 and TRBJ2-1, with TRBD2 matching 7 bases. V shed 6 bases and J 9 bases; nucleotides not matched to a gene: 8. The germline CDR1 and CDR2 sequences are MNHNS and SASEGT. The CDR3 has 13 residues.

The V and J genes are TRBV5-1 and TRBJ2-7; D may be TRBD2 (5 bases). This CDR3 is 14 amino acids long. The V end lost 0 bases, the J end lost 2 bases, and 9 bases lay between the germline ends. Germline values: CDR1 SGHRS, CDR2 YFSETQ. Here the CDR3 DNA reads TGCGCCAGCAGCTTGGCCCCGACTACCTACGAGCAGTACTTC. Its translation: CASSLAPTTYEQYF.

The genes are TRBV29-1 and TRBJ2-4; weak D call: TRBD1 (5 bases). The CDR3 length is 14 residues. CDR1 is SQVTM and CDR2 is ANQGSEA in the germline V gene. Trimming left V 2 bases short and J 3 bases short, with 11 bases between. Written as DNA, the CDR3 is TGCAGCGTTGAATCGGAAGGGGTCAAAAACATTCAGTACTTC. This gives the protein CSVESEGVKNIQYF. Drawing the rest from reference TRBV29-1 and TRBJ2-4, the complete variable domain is SAVISQKPSRDICQRGTSLTIQCQVDSQVTMMFWYRQQPGQSLTLIATANQGSEATYESGFVIDKFPISRPNLTFSTLTVSNMSPEDSSIYLCSVESEGVKNIQYFGAGTRLSVL.

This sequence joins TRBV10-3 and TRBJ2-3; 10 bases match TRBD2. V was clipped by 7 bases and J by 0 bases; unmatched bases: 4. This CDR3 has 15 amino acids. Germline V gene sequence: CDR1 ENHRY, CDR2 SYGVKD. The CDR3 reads CAINPTSGSTDTQYF. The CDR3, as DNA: TGTGCCATCAACCCGACTAGCGGGAGCACAGATACGCAGTATTTT.

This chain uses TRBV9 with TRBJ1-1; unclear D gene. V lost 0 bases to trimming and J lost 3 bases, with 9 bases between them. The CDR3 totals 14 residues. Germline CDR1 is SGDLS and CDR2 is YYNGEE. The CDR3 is CASSVDGRDTEAFF. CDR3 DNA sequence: TGTGCCAGCAGCGTAGACGGGAGGGACACTGAAGCTTTCTTT.

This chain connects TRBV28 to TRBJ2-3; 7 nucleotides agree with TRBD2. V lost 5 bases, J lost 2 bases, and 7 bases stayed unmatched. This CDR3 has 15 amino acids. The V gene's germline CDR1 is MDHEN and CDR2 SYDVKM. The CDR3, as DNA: TGTGCCAGCAGTCTAGGGACTAAACACACAGATACGCAGTATTTT. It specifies CASSLGTKHTDTQYF. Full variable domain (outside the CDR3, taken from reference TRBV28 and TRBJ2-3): DVKVTQSSRYLVKRTGEKVFLECVQDMDHENMFWYRQDPGLGLRLIYFSYDVKMKEKGDIPEGYSVSREKKERFSLILESASTNQTSMYLCASSLGTKHTDTQYFGPGTRLTVL.

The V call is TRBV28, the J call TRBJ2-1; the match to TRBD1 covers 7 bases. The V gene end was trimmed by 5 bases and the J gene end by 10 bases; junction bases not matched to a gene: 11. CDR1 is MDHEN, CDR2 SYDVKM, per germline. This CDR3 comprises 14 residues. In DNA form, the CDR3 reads TGTGCCAGCAGTGGACCTACCACAGGGGACGAGCAGTTCTTC. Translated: CASSGPTTGDEQFF.

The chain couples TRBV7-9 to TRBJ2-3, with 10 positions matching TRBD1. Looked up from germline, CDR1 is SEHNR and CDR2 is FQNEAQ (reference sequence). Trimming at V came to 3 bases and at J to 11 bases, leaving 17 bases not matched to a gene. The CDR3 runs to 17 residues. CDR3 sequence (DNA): TGTGCCAGCAGCTTTTCGAATCCGGGACAGGGGTCCCTAGGGCAGTATTTT. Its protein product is CASSFSNPGQGSLGQYF. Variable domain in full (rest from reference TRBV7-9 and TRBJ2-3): DTGVSQNPRHKITKRGQNVTFRCDPISEHNRLYWYRQTLGQGPEFLTYFQNEAQLEKSRLLSDRFSAERPKGSFSTLEIQRTEQGDSAMYLCASSFSNPGQGSLGQYFGPGTRLTVL.

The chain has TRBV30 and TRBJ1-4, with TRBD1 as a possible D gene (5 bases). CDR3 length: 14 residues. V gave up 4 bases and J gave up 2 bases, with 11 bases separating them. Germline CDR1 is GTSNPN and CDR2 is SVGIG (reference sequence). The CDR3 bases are TGTGCCTGGATGCAGGGCGCGACTAATGAAAAACTGTTTTTT. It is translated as CAWMQGATNEKLFF.

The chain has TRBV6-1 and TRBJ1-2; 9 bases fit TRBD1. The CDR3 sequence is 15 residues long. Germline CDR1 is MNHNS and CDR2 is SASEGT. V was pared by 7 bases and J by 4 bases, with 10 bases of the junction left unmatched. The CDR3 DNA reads TGTGCCAGCACCCCTCTCGGGACAGGGAGCTATGGCTACACCTTC. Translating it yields CASTPLGTGSYGYTF.

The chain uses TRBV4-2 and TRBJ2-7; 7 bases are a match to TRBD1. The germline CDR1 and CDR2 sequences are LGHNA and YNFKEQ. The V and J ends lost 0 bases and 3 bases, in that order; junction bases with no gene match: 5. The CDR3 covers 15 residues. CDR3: CASSQEGQLDYEQYF. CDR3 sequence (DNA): TGTGCCAGCAGCCAAGAGGGACAGCTCGACTACGAGCAGTACTTC.

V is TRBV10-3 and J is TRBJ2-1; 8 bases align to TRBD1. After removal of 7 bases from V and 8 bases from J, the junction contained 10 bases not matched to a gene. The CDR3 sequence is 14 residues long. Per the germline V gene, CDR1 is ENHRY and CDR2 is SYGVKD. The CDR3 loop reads CAIKNRGDLDEQFF. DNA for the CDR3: TGTGCCATCAAGAACAGGGGGGATTTGGATGAGCAGTTCTTC.

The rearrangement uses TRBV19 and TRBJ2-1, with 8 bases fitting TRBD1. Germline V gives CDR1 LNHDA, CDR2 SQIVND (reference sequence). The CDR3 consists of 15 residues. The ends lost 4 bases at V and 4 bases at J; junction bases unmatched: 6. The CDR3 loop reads CASSRARGPYNEQFF. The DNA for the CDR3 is TGTGCCAGTAGTAGGGCCAGGGGGCCTTACAATGAGCAGTTCTTC. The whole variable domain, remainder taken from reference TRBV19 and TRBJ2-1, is DGGITQSPKYLFRKEGQNVTLSCEQNLNHDAMYWYRQDPGQGLRLIYYSQIVNDFQKGDIAEGYSVSREKKESFPLTVTSAQKNPTAFYLCASSRARGPYNEQFFGPGTRLTVL.

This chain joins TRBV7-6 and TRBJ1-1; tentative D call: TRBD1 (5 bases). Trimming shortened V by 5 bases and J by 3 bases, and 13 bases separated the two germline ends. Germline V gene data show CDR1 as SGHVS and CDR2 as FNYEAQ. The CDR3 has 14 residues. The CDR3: CASSRPGLDTEAFF. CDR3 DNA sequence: TGTGCCAGCAGCCGTCCGGGACTAGACACTGAAGCTTTCTTT. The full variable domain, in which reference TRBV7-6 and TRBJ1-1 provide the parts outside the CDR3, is GAGVSQSPRYKVTKRGQDVALRCDPISGHVSLYWYRQALGQGPEFLTYFNYEAQQDKSGLPNDRFSAERPEGSISTLTIQRTEQRDSAMYRCASSRPGLDTEAFFGQGTRLTVV.

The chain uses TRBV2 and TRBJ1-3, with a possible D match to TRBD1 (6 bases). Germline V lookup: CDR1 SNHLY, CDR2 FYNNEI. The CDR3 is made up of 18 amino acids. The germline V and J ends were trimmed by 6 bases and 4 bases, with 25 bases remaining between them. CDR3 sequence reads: CASSGIPDSGIEGNTIYF. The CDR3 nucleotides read TGTGCCAGCAGCGGGATCCCGGACAGCGGGATTGAAGGAAACACCATATATTTT.

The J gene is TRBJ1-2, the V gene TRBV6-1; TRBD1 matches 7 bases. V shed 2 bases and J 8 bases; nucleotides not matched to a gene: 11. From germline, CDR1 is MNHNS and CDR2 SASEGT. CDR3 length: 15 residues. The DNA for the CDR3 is TGTGCCAGCAGTGAAAACAGGGGACTCAGCGGGGGCTACACCTTC. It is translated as CASSENRGLSGGYTF.

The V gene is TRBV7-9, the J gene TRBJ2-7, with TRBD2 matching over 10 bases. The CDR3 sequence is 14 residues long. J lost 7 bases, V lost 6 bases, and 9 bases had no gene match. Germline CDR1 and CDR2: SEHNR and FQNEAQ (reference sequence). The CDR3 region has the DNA TGTGCCAGCAGGACACTAGCGGGGTTAGAGGAGCAGTACTTC. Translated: CASRTLAGLEEQYF.

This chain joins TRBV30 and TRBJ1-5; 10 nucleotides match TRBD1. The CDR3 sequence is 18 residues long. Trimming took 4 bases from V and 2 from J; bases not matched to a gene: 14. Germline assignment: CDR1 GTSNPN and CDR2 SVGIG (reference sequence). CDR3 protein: CAWTGGTGDSLGNQPQHF. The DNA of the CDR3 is TGTGCCTGGACAGGAGGGACAGGGGATAGTTTGGGCAATCAGCCCCAGCATTTT. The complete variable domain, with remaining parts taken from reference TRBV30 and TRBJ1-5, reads SQTIHQWPATLVQPVGSPLSLECTVEGTSNPNLYWYRQAAGRGLQLLFYSVGIGQISSEVPQNLSASRPQDRQFILSSKKLLLSDSGFYLCAWTGGTGDSLGNQPQHFGDGTRLSIL.

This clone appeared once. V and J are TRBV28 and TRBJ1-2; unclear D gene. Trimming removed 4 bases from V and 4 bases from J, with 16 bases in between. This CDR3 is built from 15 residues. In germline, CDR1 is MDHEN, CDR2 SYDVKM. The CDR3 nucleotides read TGTGCCAGCAGTTCCGGTCCTCCCCGGGGCTATGGCTACACCTTC. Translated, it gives CASSSGPPRGYGYTF.

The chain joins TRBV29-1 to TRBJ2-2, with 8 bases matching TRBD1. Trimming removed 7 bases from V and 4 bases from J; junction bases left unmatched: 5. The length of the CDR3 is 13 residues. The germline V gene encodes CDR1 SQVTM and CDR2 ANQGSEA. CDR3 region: CSATDRATGELFF. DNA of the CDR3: TGCAGCGCTACGGACAGGGCCACCGGGGAGCTGTTTTTT.

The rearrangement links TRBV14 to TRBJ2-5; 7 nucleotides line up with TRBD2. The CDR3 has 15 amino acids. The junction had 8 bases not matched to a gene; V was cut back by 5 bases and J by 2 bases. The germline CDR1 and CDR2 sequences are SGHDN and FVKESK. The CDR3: CASSWTGGLQETQYF. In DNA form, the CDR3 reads TGTGCCAGCAGCTGGACGGGGGGACTACAAGAGACCCAGTACTTC.

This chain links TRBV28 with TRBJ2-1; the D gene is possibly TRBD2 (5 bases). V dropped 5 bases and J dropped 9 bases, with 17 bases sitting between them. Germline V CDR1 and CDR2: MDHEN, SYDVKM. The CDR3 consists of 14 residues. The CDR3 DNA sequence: TGTGCCAGCAGTCTTCTAGAAGAGGGTAGTGAGCAGTTCTTC. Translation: CASSLLEEGSEQFF.

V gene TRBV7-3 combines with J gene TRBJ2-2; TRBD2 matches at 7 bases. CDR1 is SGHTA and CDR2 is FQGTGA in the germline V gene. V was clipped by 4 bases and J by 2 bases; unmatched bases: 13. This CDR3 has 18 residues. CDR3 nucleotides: TGTGCCAGCAGCTCGCCCCCGGGGGGAGGGATCAACACCGGGGAGCTGTTTTTT. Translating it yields CASSSPPGGGINTGELFF.

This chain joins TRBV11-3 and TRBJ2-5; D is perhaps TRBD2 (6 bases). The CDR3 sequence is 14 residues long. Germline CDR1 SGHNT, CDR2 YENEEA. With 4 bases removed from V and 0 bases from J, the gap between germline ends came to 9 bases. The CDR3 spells CASSSSGYQETQYF. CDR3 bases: TGTGCCAGCAGCTCGAGCGGGTACCAAGAGACCCAGTACTTC.